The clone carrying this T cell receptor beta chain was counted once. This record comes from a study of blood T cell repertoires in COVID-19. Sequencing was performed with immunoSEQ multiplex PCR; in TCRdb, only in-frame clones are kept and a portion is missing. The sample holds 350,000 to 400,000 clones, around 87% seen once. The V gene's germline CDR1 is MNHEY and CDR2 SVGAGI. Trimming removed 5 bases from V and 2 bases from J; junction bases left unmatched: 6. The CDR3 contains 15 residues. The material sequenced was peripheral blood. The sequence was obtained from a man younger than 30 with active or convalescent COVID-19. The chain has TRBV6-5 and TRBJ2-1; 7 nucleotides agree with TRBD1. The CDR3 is CASSTDRAAYNEQFF. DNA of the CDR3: TGTGCCAGCAGTACAGACAGGGCAGCCTACAATGAGCAGTTCTTC.